These 2 T cell receptor beta chains were all obtained from the same sample, sequenced in a study of T cell changes during pregnancy in multiple sclerosis. Sequencing was performed with immunoSEQ multiplex PCR; in TCRdb, only in-frame clones are kept and a portion is missing. The repertoire holds about 58,000 clones, about 89% seen once, with nearly 0.5% in the top ten. The sequencing used CD4+ T cells from peripheral blood mononuclear cells, collected after pregnancy. These receptors were collected from a female donor in good health, enrolled as a control in a pregnancy study.

This chain joins TRBV6-1 and TRBJ2-7; D gene unclear. The CDR3 covers 15 residues. Germline loops: CDR1 MNHNS, CDR2 SASEGT. Between the trimmed V and J ends, which lost 2 bases and 0 bases, there was a span of 11 bases. The CDR3 protein is CASSEPAESSYEQYF. Here the CDR3 DNA reads TGTGCCAGCAGTGAACCGGCGGAAAGCTCCTACGAGCAGTACTTC.

This clone has more than one count but fewer than ten. This chain uses TRBV19 with TRBJ1-6; 7 nucleotides line up with TRBD1. The CDR3 has 14 residues. Trimming removed 6 bases from V and 6 bases from J; junction bases left unmatched: 5. Germline CDR1 and CDR2: LNHDA and SQIVND (reference sequence). The CDR3 loop reads CASSTGTANSPLHF. The CDR3 bases are TGTGCCAGTAGCACCGGGACAGCTAATTCACCCCTCCACTTT.